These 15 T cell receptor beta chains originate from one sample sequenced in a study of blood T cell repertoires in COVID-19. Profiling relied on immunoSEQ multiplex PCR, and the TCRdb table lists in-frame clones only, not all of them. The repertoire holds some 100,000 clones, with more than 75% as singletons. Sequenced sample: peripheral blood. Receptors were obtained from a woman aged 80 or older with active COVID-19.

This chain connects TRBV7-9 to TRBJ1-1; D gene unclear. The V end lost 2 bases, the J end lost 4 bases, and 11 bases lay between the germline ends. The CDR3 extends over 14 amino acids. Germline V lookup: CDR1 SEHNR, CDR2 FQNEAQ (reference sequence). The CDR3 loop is CASSLLRGSTEAFF. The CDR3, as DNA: TGTGCCAGCAGCTTATTACGGGGAAGCACTGAAGCTTTCTTT.

CDR3 in amino acids: CASSPGTSGIRDTQYF. The DNA of the CDR3 is TGTGCCAGCAGCCCCGGGACTAGCGGGATAAGGGATACGCAGTATTTT. V usage is TRBV5-4 and J usage is TRBJ2-3; 13 positions agree with TRBD2. CDR1 and CDR2 (germline): SGHNT, YYREEE (reference sequence). The V gene end was trimmed by 4 bases and the J gene end by 6 bases; junction bases not matched to a gene: 8. The CDR3 runs to 16 residues.

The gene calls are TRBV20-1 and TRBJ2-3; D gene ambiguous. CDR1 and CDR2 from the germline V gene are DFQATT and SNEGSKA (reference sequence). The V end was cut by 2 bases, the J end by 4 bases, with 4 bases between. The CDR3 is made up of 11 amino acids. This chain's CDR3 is CSARRADTQYF. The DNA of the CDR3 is TGCAGTGCTAGAAGAGCAGATACGCAGTATTTT.

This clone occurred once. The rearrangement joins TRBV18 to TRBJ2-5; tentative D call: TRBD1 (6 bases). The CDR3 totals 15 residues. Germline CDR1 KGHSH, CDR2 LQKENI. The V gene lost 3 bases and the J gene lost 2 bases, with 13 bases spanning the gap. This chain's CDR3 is CASSPGGQWQETQYF. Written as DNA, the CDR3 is TGTGCCAGCTCACCTGGAGGACAGTGGCAAGAGACCCAGTACTTC.

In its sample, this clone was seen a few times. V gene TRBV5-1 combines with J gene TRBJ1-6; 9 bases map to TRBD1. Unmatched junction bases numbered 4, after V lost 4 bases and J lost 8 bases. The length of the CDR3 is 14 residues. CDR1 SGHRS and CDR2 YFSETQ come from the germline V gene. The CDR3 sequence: CASSLGTGYSPLHF. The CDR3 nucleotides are TGCGCCAGCAGCCTAGGGACAGGGTATTCACCCCTCCACTTT.

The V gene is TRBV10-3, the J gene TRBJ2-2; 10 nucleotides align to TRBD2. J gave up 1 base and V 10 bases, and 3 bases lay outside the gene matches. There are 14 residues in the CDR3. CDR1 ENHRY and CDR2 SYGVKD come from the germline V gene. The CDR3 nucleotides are TGTGCCACCCGACTAGCGGGGAACACCGGGGAGCTGTTTTTT. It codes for CATRLAGNTGELFF.

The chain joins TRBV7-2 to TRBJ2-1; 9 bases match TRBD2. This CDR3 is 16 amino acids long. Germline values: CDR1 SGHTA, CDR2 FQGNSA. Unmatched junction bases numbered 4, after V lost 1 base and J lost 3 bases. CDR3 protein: CASSLGGRGFYNEQFF. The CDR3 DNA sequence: TGTGCCAGCAGCTTAGGCGGGAGGGGGTTCTACAATGAGCAGTTCTTC.

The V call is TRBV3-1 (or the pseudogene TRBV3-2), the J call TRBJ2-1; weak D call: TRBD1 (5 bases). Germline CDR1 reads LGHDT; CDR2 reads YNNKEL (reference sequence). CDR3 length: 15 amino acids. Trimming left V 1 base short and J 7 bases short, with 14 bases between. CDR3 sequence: CASSQVGARANEQFF. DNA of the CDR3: TGTGCCAGCAGCCAAGTTGGGGCTCGAGCAAATGAGCAGTTCTTC.

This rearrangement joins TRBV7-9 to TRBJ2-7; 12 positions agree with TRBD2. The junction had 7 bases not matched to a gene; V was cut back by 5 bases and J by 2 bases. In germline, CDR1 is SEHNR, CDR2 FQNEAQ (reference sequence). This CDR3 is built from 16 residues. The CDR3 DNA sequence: TGTGCCAGCAGCATCCCTAGCGGGAGGGATCCCTACGAGCAGTACTTC. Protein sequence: CASSIPSGRDPYEQYF.

The CDR3 is CASSYSTSTDTQYF. The CDR3 coding sequence is TGTGCCAGCTCATACTCTACGAGCACAGATACGCAGTATTTT. The chain employs TRBV18 and TRBJ2-3; D remains ambiguous. The CDR3 length is 14 residues. The germline V and J ends were trimmed by 5 bases and 0 bases, with 9 bases remaining between them. The germline V gene encodes CDR1 KGHSH and CDR2 LQKENI.

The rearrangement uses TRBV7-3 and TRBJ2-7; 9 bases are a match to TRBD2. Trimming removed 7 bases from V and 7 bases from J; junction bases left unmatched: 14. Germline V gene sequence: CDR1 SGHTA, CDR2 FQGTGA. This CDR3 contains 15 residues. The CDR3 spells CASTRMASGVLEQYF. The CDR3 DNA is TGTGCCAGCACCAGAATGGCTAGCGGGGTGCTGGAGCAGTACTTC.

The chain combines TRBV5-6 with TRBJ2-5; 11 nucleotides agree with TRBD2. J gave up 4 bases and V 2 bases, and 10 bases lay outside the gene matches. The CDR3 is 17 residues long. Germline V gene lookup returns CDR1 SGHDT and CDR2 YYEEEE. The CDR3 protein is CASSFRRLAGIGETQYF. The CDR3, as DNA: TGTGCCAGCAGCTTCCGCCGACTAGCGGGAATAGGAGAGACCCAGTACTTC.

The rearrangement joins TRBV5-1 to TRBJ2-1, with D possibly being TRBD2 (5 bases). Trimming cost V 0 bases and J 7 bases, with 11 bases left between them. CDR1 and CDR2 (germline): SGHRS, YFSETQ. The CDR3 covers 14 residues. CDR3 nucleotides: TGCGCCAGCAGCTTGGATGCGGGTGGGAATGAGCAGTTCTTC. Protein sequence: CASSLDAGGNEQFF.

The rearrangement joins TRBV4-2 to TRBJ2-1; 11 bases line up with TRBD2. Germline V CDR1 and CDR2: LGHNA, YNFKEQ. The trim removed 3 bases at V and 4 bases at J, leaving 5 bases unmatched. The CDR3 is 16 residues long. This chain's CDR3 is CASSQTGTSGYNEQFF. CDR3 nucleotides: TGTGCCAGCAGCCAGACTGGGACTAGCGGATACAATGAGCAGTTCTTC.

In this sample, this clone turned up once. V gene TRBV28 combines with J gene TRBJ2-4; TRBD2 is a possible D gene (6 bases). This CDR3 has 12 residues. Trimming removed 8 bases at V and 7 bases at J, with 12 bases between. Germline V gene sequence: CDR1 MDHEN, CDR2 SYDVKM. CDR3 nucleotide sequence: TGTGCCAGCTCCCCGGGACTCAACATTCAGTACTTC. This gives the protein CASSPGLNIQYF.